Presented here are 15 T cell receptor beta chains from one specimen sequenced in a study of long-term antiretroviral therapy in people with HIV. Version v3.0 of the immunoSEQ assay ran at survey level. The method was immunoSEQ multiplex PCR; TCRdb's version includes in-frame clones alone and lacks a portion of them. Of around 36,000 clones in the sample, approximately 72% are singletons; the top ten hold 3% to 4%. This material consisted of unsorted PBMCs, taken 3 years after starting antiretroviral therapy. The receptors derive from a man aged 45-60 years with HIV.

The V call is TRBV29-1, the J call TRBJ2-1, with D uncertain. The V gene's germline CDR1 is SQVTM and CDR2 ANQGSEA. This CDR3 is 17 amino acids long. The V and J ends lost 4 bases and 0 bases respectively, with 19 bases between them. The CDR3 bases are TGCAGCGTTGCTCACAGTCGTAATCCCCTCTCCTACAATGAGCAGTTCTTC. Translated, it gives CSVAHSRNPLSYNEQFF.

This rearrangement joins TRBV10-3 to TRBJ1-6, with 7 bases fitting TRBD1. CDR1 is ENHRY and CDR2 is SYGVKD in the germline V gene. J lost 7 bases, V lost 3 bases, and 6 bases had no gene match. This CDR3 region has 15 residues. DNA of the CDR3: TGTGCCATCAGTGACCGGGACAGCGCAAATTCACCCCTCCACTTT. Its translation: CAISDRDSANSPLHF.

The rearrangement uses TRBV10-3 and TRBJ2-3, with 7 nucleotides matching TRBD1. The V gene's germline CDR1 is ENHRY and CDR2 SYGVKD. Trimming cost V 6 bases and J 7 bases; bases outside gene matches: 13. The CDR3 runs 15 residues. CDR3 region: CAIRNSATGENTQYF. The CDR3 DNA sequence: TGTGCCATCAGGAACTCTGCTACAGGGGAGAATACGCAGTATTTT.

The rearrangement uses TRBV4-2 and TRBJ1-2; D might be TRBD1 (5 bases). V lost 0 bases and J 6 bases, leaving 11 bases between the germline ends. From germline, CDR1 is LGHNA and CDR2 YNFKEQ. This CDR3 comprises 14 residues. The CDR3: CASSQDPQVNGYTF. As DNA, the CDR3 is TGTGCCAGCAGCCAAGACCCACAGGTTAATGGCTACACCTTC.

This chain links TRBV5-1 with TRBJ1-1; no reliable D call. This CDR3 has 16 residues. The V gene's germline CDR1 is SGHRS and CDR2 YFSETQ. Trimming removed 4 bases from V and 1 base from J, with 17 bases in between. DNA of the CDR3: TGCGCCAGCAGCCAAGGATTGGGCGCACAGAACACTGAAGCTTTCTTT. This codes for CASSQGLGAQNTEAFF.

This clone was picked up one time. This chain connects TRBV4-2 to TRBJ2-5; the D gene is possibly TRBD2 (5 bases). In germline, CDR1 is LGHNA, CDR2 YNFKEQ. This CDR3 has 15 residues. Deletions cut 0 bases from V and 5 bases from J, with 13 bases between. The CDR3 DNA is TGTGCCAGCAGCCAAGAAGGAATAGCGCGGGAGACCCAGTACTTC. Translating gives CASSQEGIARETQYF.

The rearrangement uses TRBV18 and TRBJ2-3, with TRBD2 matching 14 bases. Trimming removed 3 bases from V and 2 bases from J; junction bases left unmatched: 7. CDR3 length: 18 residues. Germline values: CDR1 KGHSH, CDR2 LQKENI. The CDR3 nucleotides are TGTGCCAGCTCACCTGGGACTAGCGGGAGCCGGATCACAGATACGCAGTATTTT. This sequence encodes CASSPGTSGSRITDTQYF.

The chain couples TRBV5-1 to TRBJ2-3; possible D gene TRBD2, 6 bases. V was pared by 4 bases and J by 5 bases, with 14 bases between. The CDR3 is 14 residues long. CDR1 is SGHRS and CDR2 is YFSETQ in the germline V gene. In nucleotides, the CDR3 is TGCGCCAGCAGCCCGGGACTGCGGGGAGATACGCAGTATTTT. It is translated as CASSPGLRGDTQYF.

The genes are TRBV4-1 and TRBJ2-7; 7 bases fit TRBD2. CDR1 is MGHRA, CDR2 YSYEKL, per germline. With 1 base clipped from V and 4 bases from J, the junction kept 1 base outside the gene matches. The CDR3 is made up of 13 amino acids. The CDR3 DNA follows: TGCGCCAGCAGCCAAGGGACTAGATACGAGCAGTACTTC. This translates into CASSQGTRYEQYF.

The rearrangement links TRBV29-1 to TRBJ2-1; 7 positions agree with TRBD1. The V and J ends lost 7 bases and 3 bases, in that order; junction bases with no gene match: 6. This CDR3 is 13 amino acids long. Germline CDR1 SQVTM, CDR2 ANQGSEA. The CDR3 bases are TGCAGCGCTCCCCGGACAGGCTACAATGAGCAGTTCTTC. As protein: CSAPRTGYNEQFF.

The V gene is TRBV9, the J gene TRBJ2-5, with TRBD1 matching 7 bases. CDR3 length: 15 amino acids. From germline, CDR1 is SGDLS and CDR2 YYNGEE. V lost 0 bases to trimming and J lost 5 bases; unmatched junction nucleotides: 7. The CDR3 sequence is CASSVGSTGLETQYF. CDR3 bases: TGTGCCAGCAGCGTAGGGTCGACAGGGTTGGAGACCCAGTACTTC.

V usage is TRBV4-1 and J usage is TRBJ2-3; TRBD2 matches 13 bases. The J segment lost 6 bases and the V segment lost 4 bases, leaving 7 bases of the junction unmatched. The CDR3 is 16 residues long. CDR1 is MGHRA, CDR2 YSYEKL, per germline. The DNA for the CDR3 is TGCGCCAGCAGCCGGATCACTAGCGGGGGGGTGGATACGCAGTATTTT. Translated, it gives CASSRITSGGVDTQYF.

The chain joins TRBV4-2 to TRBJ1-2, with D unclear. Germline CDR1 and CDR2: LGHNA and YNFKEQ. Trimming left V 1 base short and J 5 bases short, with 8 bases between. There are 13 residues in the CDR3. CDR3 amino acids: CASSQGNDYGYTF. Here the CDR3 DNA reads TGTGCCAGCAGCCAAGGAAACGATTATGGCTACACCTTC.

CDR3 region: CASSLMGTHQPQHF. The CDR3 DNA sequence: TGTGCCAGCAGCTTGATGGGGACCCATCAGCCCCAGCATTTT. This chain uses TRBV5-5 with TRBJ1-5, with D possibly TRBD1 on 5 matching bases. The germline V gene has CDR1 SGHKS and CDR2 YYEKEE (reference sequence). This CDR3 spans 14 amino acids. Trimming removed 1 base from V and 5 bases from J, with 10 bases in between. Looking up the rest from reference TRBV5-5 and TRBJ1-5 gives the full variable domain: DAGVTQSPTHLIKTRGQQVTLRCSPISGHKSVSWYQQVLGQGPQFIFQYYEKEERGRGNFPDRFSARQFPNYSSELNVNALLLGDSALYLCASSLMGTHQPQHFGDGTRLSIL.

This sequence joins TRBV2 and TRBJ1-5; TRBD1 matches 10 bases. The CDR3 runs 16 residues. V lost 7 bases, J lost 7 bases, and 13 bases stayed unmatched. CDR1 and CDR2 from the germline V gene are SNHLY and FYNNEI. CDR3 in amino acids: CASKTSRTGGGQPQHF. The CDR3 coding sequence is TGTGCCAGCAAAACAAGTAGGACAGGGGGTGGCCAGCCCCAGCATTTT.